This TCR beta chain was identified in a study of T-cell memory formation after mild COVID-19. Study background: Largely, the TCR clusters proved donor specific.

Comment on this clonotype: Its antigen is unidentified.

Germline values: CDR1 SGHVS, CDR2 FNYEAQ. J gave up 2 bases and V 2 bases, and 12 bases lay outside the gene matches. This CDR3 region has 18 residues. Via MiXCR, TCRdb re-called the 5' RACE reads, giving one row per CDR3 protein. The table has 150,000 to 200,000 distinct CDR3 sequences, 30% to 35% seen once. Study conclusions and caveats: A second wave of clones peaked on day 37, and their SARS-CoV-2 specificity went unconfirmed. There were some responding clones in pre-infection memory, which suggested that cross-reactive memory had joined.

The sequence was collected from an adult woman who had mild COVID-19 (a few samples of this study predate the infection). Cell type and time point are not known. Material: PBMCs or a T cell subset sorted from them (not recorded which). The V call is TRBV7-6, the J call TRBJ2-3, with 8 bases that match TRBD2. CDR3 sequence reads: CASSLRGGGKPNTDTQYF. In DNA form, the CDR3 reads TGTGCCAGCAGCTTACGCGGCGGGGGGAAACCCAACACAGATACGCAGTATTTT.